The T cell receptor (beta chain) described here comes from a study of T cells in Graves' hyperthyroidism and ophthalmopathy. Overall study findings and caveats: Blood also held most thyroid clonotypes expanded beyond 0.001. Ophthalmopathy was told apart from stable hyperthyroidism by a 13 V-J model.

This clonotype was observed many times. The antigen remains undetermined. TCR beta CDR3 sequences were amplified from RNA transcripts. The HTBI primer set served for first-round RT-PCR of the TCR CDR3. MiXCR, applied by TCRdb to the multiplex PCR reads, yields one record per CDR3 protein. This sample has 360,000 or so distinct CDR3 sequences, with 13% to 15% found just once. In the ophthalmopathy cohort, Clinical Activity Score was at least 3, NOSPECS grade at least 4, and duration under 3 months. Exclusion of patients followed from uncontrolled infection, other autoimmune disease, pregnancy or lactation. Sequenced material: blood. The sequence was obtained from a woman in her fifties or sixties with Graves' ophthalmopathy.

The CDR3, as DNA: TGCGCCAGCAGCTTGGTTGGGGAGAACTATGGCTACACCTTC. This translates into CASSLVGENYGYTF. V and J are TRBV5-1 and TRBJ1-2; D ambiguous. This CDR3 has 14 residues. CDR1 and CDR2 from the germline V gene are SGHRS and YFSETQ. V dropped 0 bases and J dropped 2 bases, with 8 bases sitting between them.